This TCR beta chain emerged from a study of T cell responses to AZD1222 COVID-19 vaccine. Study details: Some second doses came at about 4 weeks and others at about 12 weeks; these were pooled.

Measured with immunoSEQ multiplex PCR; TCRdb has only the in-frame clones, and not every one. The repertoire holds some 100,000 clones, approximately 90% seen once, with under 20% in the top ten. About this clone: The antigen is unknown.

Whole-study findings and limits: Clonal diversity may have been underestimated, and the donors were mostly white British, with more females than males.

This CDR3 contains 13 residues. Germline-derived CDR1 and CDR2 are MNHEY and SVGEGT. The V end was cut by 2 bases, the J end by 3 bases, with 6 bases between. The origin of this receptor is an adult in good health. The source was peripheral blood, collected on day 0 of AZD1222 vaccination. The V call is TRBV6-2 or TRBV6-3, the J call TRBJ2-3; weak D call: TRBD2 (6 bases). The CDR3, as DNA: TGTGCCAGCAGTTACGGGGGGACAGATACGCAGTATTTT. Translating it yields CASSYGGTDTQYF.